A selection of T cell receptor beta chains follows, all from one sample in a study of CD8 T cells in ankylosing spondylitis. TCRdb passed the 5' RACE reads through MiXCR, listing each CDR3 protein once. The repertoire holds 150,000 to 200,000 distinct CDR3 sequences, with over 10% as singletons. Sequencing used blood, either unsorted or a sorted T cell fraction (not recorded which). These receptor sequences come from a female donor with ankylosing spondylitis or in good health (not recorded which). Each CDR3 is given without its conserved first and last residue. For some rows the clone size is stated as once, few or many, or as a class when expanded; others skip it.

>TRBV10-3|many
AIRSAAEAF
>TRBV6-1|many
ASKVWARADNEKLF
>TRBV5-6|.
ASSFTGDQPQH
>TRBV5-1|many
ASSLALADTGELF
>TRBV6-1|.
ASIAGLSYEQY
>TRBV12-3/TRBV12-4|many
ASSLAPGTGALGYT
>TRBV7-2|many
ASSLRATGELF
>TRBV7-2|many
ASTTSSGRAVSEQF
>TRBV21-1|.
ASSKTGGAYNEQF
>TRBV30|many
AWRISGTSGFNEQF
>TRBV12-3/TRBV12-4|many
ASSLDMGQGDNQPQH
>TRBV6-2/TRBV6-3|many
ATTQGKETQY
>TRBV28|many
ASTTGGIGGYT
>TRBV12-3/TRBV12-4|few
ASSSQRWNTQY
>TRBV15|many
ATSREQGHSYEQY
>TRBV19|.
ASSVDLSSYNEQF
>TRBV20-1|many
SARDHTGHNSPLH
>TRBV5-5|many
ASSLRGTNTEAF
>TRBV12-3/TRBV12-4|.
ASSSRGTSTDTQY
>TRBV7-2|many
ASSLGTPRGEQF
>TRBV29-1|.
SSEKGQGAGGRDLNEQF
>TRBV29-1|many
SAQPTNEKLF
>TRBV7-2|few
ASSRGTGSSYEQY
>TRBV29-1|few
SVDKGSGTGELF
>TRBV6-2/TRBV6-3|.
ASSETRGQPQH
>TRBV7-2|many
ASSRHGARNGDTQY
>TRBV4-1|few
ASSQDLATSEQF
>TRBV7-2|few
ASSLADPWTDPGANVLT
>TRBV20-1|many
SAERQDSADYEQY
>TRBV7-9|many
ASSETRTSGDYNEQF
>TRBV5-1|many
ASSFTGPPNYYGYT
>TRBV6-1|many
ASSEWVTGSFNSNQPQH
>TRBV6-1|many
ASRDRADSPLH
>TRBV20-1|few
SARMRGGYSNQPQH
>TRBV10-2|many
ASSETGSTEAF
>TRBV30|.
AWNVANTEAF
>TRBV6-1|few
ASSDRAAGGQTRRTQY
>TRBV28|few
ASSSRIRETQY
>TRBV6-5|many
ASSYAGTSVNEQF
>TRBV10-3|.
AISESVRRSTGELF
>TRBV5-1|many
ASSGTSGGSYEQY
>TRBV12-3/TRBV12-4|many
ASSFLGVGYNEQF
>TRBV7-2|many
ASSEGETQY
>TRBV20-1|few
SAPRFGSSYEQY
>TRBV29-1|many
SVVTSGGYNEQF
>TRBV29-1|.
SSGRGEAF
>TRBV5-1|few
ASSYWTESSYEQY
>TRBV5-4|few
ASRSPKTEAF